Following are 5 T cell receptor beta chains from one sample sequenced in a study of T cell responses to AZD1222 COVID-19 vaccine. Here immunoSEQ multiplex PCR was the method, and the copy in TCRdb shows in-frame clones only, minus some. The table lists about 160,000 clones, almost 90% of them singletons. The source was peripheral blood, collected on day 0 of AZD1222 vaccination. The receptors were gathered from an adult in good health.

CDR3 protein: CASRSSGDFSYEQYF. The CDR3 DNA reads TGTGCCAGCAGAAGTAGCGGGGACTTCTCCTACGAGCAGTACTTC. V is TRBV5-5 and J is TRBJ2-7, with TRBD2 identical over 8 bases. CDR1 is SGHKS and CDR2 is YYEKEE in the germline V gene (reference sequence). V dropped 5 bases and J dropped 0; count of bases not matched to a gene: 7. The CDR3 covers 15 residues. Full variable domain (rest looked up from reference TRBV5-5 and TRBJ2-7): DAGVTQSPTHLIKTRGQQVTLRCSPISGHKSVSWYQQVLGQGPQFIFQYYEKEERGRGNFPDRFSARQFPNYSSELNVNALLLGDSALYLCASRSSGDFSYEQYFGPGTRLTVT.

This rearrangement joins TRBV2 to TRBJ2-7; 9 bases agree with TRBD2. Germline CDR1 and CDR2: SNHLY and FYNNEI. V was clipped by 4 bases and J by 1 base; unmatched bases: 14. The CDR3 length is 18 residues. The CDR3 coding sequence is TGTGCCAGCAGTGGCGATCAGGGTAGCGGGGGCCTTTCCTACGAGCAGTACTTC. It encodes CASSGDQGSGGLSYEQYF. The variable domain in full, with the rest retrieved from reference TRBV2 and TRBJ2-7, is EPEVTQTPSHQVTQMGQEVILRCVPISNHLYFYWYRQILGQKVEFLVSFYNNEISEKSEIFDDQFSVERPDGSNFTLKIRSTKLEDSAMYFCASSGDQGSGGLSYEQYFGPGTRLTVT.

CDR3 coding DNA: TGTGCCACCAGCAGAGATGAAGGGTTCGGTCAGCCCCAGCATTTT. Translation: CATSRDEGFGQPQHF. The chain recombines TRBV15 with TRBJ1-5, with D hard to call. The CDR3 is made up of 15 amino acids. V lost 0 bases to trimming and J lost 6 bases, with 12 bases between them. Germline V gives CDR1 LNHNV, CDR2 YYDKDF (reference sequence).

V and J are TRBV30 and TRBJ1-1; 8 bases are shared with TRBD1. The germline V gene has CDR1 GTSNPN and CDR2 SVGIG (reference sequence). V was clipped by 5 bases and J by 10 bases; unmatched bases: 9. The CDR3 is 12 residues long. Here the CDR3 reads CAWQGAKVAAFF. The DNA for the CDR3 is TGTGCCTGGCAGGGGGCAAAGGTTGCAGCTTTCTTT. Supplemented by reference TRBV30 and TRBJ1-1, the full variable domain reads SQTIHQWPATLVQPVGSPLSLECTVEGTSNPNLYWYRQAAGRGLQLLFYSVGIGQISSEVPQNLSASRPQDRQFILSSKKLLLSDSGFYLCAWQGAKVAAFFGQGTRLTVV.

The chain couples TRBV28 to TRBJ2-5; D uncertain. This CDR3 is 13 amino acids long. V gave up 2 bases and J gave up 4 bases, with 8 bases separating them. The germline CDR1 and CDR2 sequences are MDHEN and SYDVKM. The CDR3 protein is CASSLPSGETQYF. The CDR3 DNA follows: TGTGCCAGCAGTTTACCGAGTGGAGAGACCCAGTACTTC.